This is a list of T cell receptor beta chains from one sample in a study of T cell responses to AZD1222 COVID-19 vaccine. The method was immunoSEQ multiplex PCR; TCRdb's version includes in-frame clones alone and lacks a portion of them. The sample has about 120,000 clones, 89% seen once. Sequencing was performed on peripheral blood, taken on day 0 of AZD1222 vaccination. The receptor source for this set is an adult in good health. Both conserved end residues are part of each CDR3. The D gene is left open where the match is weak. Clone size, where shown, is once, few, many, or a class for clones that have expanded.

D gene | clone size | J gene | V gene | CDR3 protein | CDR3 DNA
TRBD2 | . | TRBJ2-3 | TRBV3-1/TRBV3-2 | CASSHGLARSDTQYF | TGTGCCAGCAGCCACGGACTAGCGCGGTCGGATACGCAGTATTTT
TRBD1 | . | TRBJ2-1 | TRBV9 | CASSPGTGSFHEQFF | TGTGCCAGCAGCCCAGGGACAGGGAGTTTCCATGAGCAGTTCTTC
TRBD1 | . | TRBJ1-1 | TRBV7-9 | CASSPRQGNTEAFF | TGTGCCAGCAGCCCCCGACAGGGAAACACTGAAGCTTTCTTT
. | . | TRBJ2-3 | TRBV29-1 | CSVPPSPHGEATDTQYF | TGCAGCGTTCCTCCCTCCCCGCACGGTGAGGCCACAGATACGCAGTATTTT
. | . | TRBJ1-3 | TRBV28 | CASGQPNTIYF | TGTGCCAGCGGACAGCCCAACACCATATATTTT
. | . | TRBJ2-7 | TRBV10-1 | CASSVGGLYYEQYF | TGCGCCAGCAGTGTTGGGGGCCTCTACTACGAGCAGTACTTC
. | . | TRBJ1-1 | TRBV25-1 | CASSESWGRTDTEAFF | TGTGCCAGCAGTGAATCGTGGGGCAGGACAGACACTGAAGCTTTCTTT
TRBD2 | . | TRBJ2-3 | TRBV10-3 | CAISLTSGGSTDTQYF | TGTGCCATCAGCCTCACTAGCGGGGGGAGCACAGATACGCAGTATTTT
. | . | TRBJ1-5 | TRBV2 | CASSPEGQPQHF | TGTGCCAGCTCCCCTGAGGGTCAGCCCCAGCATTTT
. | . | TRBJ1-1 | TRBV4-1 | CASGAGVMNTEAFF | TGCGCCTCGGGAGCGGGTGTAATGAACACTGAAGCTTTCTTT
. | . | TRBJ1-2 | TRBV5-6 | CASRPAAESYGYTF | TGTGCCAGCAGGCCGGCGGCAGAGAGCTATGGCTACACCTTC
TRBD2 | . | TRBJ2-3 | TRBV11-2 | CASSINTGGIDTQYF | TGTGCCAGCAGCATAAATACCGGGGGGATAGATACGCAGTATTTT
. | . | TRBJ2-7 | TRBV6-5 | CASNDPEGGVYEQYF | TGTGCCAGCAACGACCCCGAGGGTGGGGTATACGAGCAGTACTTC
TRBD1 | . | TRBJ1-2 | TRBV7-9 | CASSPFGTGGAYGYTF | TGTGCCAGCAGCCCATTCGGGACAGGGGGCGCCTATGGCTACACCTTC
. | . | TRBJ1-2 | TRBV7-9 | CASSLPGPNYGYTF | TGTGCCAGCAGTCTCCCGGGGCCTAACTATGGCTACACCTTC
TRBD1 | . | TRBJ1-5 | TRBV6-5 | CASSYTGTGTQPQHF | TGTGCCAGCAGTTATACCGGGACAGGTACTCAGCCCCAGCATTTT
. | . | TRBJ1-1 | TRBV2 | CASSVQAPGNTEAFF | TGTGCCAGCAGTGTCCAGGCCCCGGGGAACACTGAAGCTTTCTTT
. | few | TRBJ2-1 | TRBV6-5 | CASTPVAGVLDEQFF | TGTGCCAGCACCCCTGTGGCAGGGGTTTTGGATGAGCAGTTCTTC
. | once | TRBJ1-3 | TRBV10-3 | CAIRGQTDTIYF | TGTGCCATCAGGGGACAAACGGACACCATATATTTT
. | . | TRBJ2-7 | TRBV4-1 | CASSQIGYEQYF | TGCGCCAGCAGCCAAATAGGTTACGAGCAGTACTTC
. | . | TRBJ1-3 | TRBV2 | CAAAGPPEVSGNTIYF | TGTGCCGCAGCGGGCCCTCCCGAGGTCTCTGGAAACACCATATATTTT
. | . | TRBJ2-1 | TRBV24-1 | CATSDKGYEQFF | TGTGCCACCAGTGACAAGGGCTATGAGCAGTTCTTC
TRBD1 | . | TRBJ1-2 | TRBV6-5 | CAVHAGGAYGYTF | TGTGCCGTCCACGCAGGGGGTGCTTACGGCTACACCTTC
TRBD1 | . | TRBJ1-2 | TRBV19 | CASSNDREYGYTF | TGTGCCAGTAGTAACGACAGGGAATATGGCTACACCTTC
. | . | TRBJ1-2 | TRBV13 | CASSLGRQYYGYTF | TGTGCCAGCAGCTTAGGCAGGCAGTACTATGGCTACACCTTC
. | . | TRBJ1-1 | TRBV3-1/TRBV3-2 | CASSPPWGSSNPEAFF | TGTGCCAGCAGCCCACCCTGGGGGTCCTCTAACCCTGAAGCTTTCTTT
. | . | TRBJ2-7 | TRBV6-5 | CASRTLGSYEQYF | TGTGCCAGCAGAACACTAGGGAGCTACGAGCAGTACTTC
. | . | TRBJ1-1 | TRBV5-1 | CASRQGVDTEAFF | TGCGCCAGCAGGCAAGGGGTCGACACTGAAGCTTTCTTT
. | . | TRBJ1-1 | TRBV5-1 | CASLDRPGAEAFF | TGCGCCAGCTTGGACCGCCCCGGGGCTGAAGCTTTCTTT
TRBD1 | . | TRBJ2-1 | TRBV3-1/TRBV3-2 | CASSPRTGNNEQFF | TGTGCCAGCAGCCCGCGGACAGGGAACAATGAGCAGTTCTTC
. | . | TRBJ2-5 | TRBV7-9 | CASSPPGGDNQETQYF | TGTGCCAGCAGCCCACCAGGGGGGGACAACCAAGAGACCCAGTACTTC
. | few | TRBJ1-5 | TRBV6-2/TRBV6-3 | CASSYKPGALGNQPQHF | TGTGCCAGCAGTTACAAGCCGGGCGCGTTAGGCAATCAGCCCCAGCATTTT
TRBD2 | once | TRBJ2-2 | TRBV4-2 | CASSQIGLAGGTGELFF | TGTGCCAGCAGCCAAATTGGTCTAGCGGGTGGCACCGGGGAGCTGTTTTTT